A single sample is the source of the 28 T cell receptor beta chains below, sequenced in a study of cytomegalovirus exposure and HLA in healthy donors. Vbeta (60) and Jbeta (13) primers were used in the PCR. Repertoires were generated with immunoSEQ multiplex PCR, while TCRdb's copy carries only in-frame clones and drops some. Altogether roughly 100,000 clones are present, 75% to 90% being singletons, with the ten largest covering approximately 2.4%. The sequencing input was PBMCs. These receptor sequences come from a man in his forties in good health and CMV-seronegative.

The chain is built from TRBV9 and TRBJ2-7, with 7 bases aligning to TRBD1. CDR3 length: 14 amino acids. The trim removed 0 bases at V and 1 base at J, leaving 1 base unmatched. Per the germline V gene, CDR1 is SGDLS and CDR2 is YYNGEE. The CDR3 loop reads CASSVGGQSYEQYF. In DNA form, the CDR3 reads TGTGCCAGCAGCGTAGGGGGACAGTCCTACGAGCAGTACTTC.

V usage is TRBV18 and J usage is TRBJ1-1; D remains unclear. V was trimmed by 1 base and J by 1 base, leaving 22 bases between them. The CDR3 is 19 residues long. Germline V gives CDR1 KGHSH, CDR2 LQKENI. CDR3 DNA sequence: TGTGCCAGCTCACCACGTCCCCTGACTCAGCTCGATCAGAACACTGAAGCTTTCTTT. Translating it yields CASSPRPLTQLDQNTEAFF.

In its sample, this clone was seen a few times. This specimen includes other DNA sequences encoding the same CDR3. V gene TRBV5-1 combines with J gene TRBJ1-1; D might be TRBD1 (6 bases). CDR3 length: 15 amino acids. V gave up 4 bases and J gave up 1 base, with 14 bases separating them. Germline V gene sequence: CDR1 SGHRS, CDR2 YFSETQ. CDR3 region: CASSPLQGGNTEAFF. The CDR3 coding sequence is TGCGCCAGCAGCCCCCTACAGGGTGGGAACACTGAAGCTTTCTTT. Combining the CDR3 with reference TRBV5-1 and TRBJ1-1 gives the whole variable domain KAGVTQTPRYLIKTRGQQVTLSCSPISGHRSVSWYQQTPGQGLQFLFEYFSETQRNKGNFPGRFSGRQFSNSRSEMNVSTLELGDSALYLCASSPLQGGNTEAFFGQGTRLTVV.

In DNA, the CDR3 is TGCGCCAGCAGACCGACTAGCGTCCTCCCCTCTGGGGCCAACGTCCTGACTTTC. Its translation is CASRPTSVLPSGANVLTF. The chain links TRBV5-1 to TRBJ2-6, with 8 nucleotides matching TRBD2. The CDR3 length is 18 residues. With 5 bases clipped from V and 0 bases from J, the junction kept 10 bases outside the gene matches. CDR1 is SGHRS and CDR2 is YFSETQ in the germline V gene.

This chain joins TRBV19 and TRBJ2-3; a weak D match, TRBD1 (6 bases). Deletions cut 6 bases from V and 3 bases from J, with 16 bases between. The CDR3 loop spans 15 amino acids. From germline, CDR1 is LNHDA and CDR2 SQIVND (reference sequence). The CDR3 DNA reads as TGTGCCAGTAGGTCTCAGGGGCAAATGACAGATACGCAGTATTTT. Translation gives CASRSQGQMTDTQYF.

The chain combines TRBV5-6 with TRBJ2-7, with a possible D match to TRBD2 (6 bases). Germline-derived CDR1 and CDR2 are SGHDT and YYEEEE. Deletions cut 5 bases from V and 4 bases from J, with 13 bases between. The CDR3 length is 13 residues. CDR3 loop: CASSHGGSYEQYF. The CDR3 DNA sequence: TGTGCCAGCAGTCACGGGGGATCATACGAGCAGTACTTC.

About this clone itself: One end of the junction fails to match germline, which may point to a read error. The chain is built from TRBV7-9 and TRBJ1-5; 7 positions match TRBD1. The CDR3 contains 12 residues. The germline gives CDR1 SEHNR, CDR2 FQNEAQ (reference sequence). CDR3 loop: CSSSSTGQSQHF. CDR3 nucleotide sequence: TGTTCCAGCAGCTCGACGGGACAGAGCCAGCATTTT.

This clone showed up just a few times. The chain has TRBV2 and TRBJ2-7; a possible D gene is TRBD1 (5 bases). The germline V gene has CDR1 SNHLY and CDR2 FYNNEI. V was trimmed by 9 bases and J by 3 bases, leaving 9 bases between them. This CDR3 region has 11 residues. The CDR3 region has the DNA TGTGCCAGTCAGGGCCTCTACGAGCAGTACTTC. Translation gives CASQGLYEQYF.

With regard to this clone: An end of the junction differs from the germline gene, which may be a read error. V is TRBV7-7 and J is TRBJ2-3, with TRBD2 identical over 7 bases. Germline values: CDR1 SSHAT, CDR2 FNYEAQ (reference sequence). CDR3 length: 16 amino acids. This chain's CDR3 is CASSDSSGAIGGTQYF. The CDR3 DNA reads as TGTGCTAGCAGCGACTCTAGCGGTGCCATTGGGGGTACGCAGTATTTT. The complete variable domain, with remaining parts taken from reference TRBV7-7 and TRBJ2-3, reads GAGVSQSPRYKVTKRGQDVTLRCDPISSHATLYWYQQALGQGPEFLTYFNYEAQPDKSGLPSDRFSAERPEGSISTLTIQRTEQRDSAMYRCASSDSSGAIGGTQYFGPGTRLTVL.

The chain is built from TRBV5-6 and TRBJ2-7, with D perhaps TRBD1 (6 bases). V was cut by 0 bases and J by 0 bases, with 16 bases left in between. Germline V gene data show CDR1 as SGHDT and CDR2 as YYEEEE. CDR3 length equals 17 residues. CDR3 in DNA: TGTGCCAGCAGCTTGGATTACGGGACACCGAGCTCCTACGAGCAGTACTTC. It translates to CASSLDYGTPSSYEQYF.

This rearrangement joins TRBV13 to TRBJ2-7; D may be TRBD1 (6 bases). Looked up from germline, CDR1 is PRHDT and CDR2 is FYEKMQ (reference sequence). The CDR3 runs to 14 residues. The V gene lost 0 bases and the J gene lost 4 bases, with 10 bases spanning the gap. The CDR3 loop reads CASSLGDREYEQYF. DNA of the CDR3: TGTGCCAGCAGCTTAGGGGACAGAGAATACGAGCAGTACTTC.

CDR3 coding DNA: TGTGCCAGCAGCCGTCTGGGACAGACCTACGAGCAGTACTTC. Translating it yields CASSRLGQTYEQYF. V usage is TRBV14 and J usage is TRBJ2-7, with 7 bases identical to TRBD1. Germline-derived CDR1 and CDR2 are SGHDN and FVKESK. The CDR3 runs 14 residues. With V trimmed by 4 bases and J by 2 bases, 5 bases remained unmatched.

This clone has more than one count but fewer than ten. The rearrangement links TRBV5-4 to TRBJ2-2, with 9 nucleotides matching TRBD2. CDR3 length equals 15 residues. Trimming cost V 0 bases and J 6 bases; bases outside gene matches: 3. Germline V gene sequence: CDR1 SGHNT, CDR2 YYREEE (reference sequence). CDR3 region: CASSLGGGAAGELFF. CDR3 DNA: TGTGCCAGCAGCTTGGGCGGGGGGGCCGCCGGGGAGCTGTTTTTT.

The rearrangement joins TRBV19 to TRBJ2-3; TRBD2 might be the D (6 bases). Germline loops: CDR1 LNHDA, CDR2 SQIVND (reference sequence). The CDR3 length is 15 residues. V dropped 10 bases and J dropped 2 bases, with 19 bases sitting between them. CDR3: CATRGVGSPTDTQYF. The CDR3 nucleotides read TGTGCCACCCGCGGGGTGGGGTCTCCCACAGATACGCAGTATTTT.

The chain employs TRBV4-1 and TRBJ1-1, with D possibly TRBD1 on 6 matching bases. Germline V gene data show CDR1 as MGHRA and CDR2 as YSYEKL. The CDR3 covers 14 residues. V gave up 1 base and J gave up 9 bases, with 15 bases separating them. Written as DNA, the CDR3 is TGCGCCAGCAGCCAAGGAGTCAGGGGATCCCAAGCTTTCTTT. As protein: CASSQGVRGSQAFF.

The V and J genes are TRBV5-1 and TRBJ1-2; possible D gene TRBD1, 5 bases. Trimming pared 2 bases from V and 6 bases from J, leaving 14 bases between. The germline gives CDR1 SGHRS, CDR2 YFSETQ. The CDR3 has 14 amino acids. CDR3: CASSFSRVRDGYTF. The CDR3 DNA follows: TGCGCCAGCAGCTTTTCCAGGGTCAGGGATGGCTACACCTTC.

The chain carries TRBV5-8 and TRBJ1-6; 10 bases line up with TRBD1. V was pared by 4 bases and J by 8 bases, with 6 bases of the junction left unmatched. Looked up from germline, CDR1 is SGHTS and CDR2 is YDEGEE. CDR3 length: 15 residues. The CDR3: CASSHTGTGDSPLHF. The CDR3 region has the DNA TGTGCCAGCAGCCACACCGGGACAGGGGATTCACCCCTCCACTTT.

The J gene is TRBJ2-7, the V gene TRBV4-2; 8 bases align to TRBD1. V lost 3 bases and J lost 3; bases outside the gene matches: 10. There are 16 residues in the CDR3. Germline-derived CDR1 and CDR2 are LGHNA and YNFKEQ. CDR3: CASSQGLTGALYEQYF. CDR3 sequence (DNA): TGTGCCAGCAGCCAGGGTTTGACAGGGGCCCTCTACGAGCAGTACTTC.

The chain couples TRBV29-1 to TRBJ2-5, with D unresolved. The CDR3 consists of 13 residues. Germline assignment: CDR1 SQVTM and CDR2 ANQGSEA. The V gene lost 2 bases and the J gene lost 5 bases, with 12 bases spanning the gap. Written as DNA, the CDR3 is TGCAGCGTTGAAAAAAGCCCTCGGGAGACCCAGTACTTC. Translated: CSVEKSPRETQYF. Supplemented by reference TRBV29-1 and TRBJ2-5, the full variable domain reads SAVISQKPSRDICQRGTSLTIQCQVDSQVTMMFWYRQQPGQSLTLIATANQGSEATYESGFVIDKFPISRPNLTFSTLTVSNMSPEDSSIYLCSVEKSPRETQYFGPGTRLLVL.

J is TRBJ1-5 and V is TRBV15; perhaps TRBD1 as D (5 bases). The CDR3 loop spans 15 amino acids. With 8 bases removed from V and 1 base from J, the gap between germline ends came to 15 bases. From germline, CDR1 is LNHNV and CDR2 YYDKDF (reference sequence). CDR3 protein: CATDPSGASNQPQHF. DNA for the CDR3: TGTGCCACCGATCCCTCTGGGGCAAGCAATCAGCCCCAGCATTTT. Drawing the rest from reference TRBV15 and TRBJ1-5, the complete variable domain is DAMVIQNPRYQVTQFGKPVTLSCSQTLNHNVMYWYQQKSSQAPKLLFHYYDKDFNNEADTPDNFQSRRPNTSFCFLDIRSPGLGDTAMYLCATDPSGASNQPQHFGDGTRLSIL.

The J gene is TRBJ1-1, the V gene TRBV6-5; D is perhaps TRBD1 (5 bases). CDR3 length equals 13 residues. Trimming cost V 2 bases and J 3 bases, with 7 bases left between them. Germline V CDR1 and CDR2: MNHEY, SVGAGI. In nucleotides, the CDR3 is TGTGCCAGCAGTTACGGGGGGGACACTGAAGCTTTCTTT. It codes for CASSYGGDTEAFF.

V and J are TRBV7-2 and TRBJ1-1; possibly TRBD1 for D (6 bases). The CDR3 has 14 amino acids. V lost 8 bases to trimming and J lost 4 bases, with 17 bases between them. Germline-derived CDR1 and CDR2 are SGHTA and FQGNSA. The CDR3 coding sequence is TGTGCCAGCGGCCCACAGGGCAGGAGCACTGAAGCTTTCTTT. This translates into CASGPQGRSTEAFF.

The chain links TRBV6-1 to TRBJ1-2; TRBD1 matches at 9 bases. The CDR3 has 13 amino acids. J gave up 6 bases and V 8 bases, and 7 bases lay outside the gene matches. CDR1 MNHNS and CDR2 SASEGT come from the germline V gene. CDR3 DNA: TGTGCCAGCCGAATCGGACAGGGGCATGGCTACACCTTC. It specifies CASRIGQGHGYTF.

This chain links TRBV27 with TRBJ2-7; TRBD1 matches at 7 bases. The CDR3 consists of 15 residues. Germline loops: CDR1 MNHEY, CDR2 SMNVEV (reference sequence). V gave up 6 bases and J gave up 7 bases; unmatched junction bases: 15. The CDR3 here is CASRRATGAVEEQYF. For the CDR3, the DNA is TGTGCCAGCAGGCGGGCTACAGGGGCAGTCGAGGAGCAGTACTTC.

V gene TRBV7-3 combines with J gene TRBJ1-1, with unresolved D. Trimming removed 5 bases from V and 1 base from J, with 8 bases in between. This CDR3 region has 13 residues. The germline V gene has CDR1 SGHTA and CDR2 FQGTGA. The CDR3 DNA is TGTGCCAGCAGCCCTGGGCCGAACACTGAAGCTTTCTTT. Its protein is CASSPGPNTEAFF.

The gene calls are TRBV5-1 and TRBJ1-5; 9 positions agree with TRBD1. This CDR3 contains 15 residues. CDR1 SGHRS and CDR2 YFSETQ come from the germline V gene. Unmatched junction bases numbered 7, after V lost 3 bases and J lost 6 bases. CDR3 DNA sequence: TGCGCCAGCAGCTCCGGGACAGGGTTTGGTCAGCCCCAGCATTTT. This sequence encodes CASSSGTGFGQPQHF.

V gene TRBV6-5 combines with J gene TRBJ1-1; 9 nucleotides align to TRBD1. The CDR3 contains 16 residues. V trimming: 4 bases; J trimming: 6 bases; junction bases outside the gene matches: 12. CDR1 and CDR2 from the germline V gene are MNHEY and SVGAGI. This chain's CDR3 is CASSFPNRQGGAEAFF. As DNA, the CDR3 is TGTGCCAGCAGTTTCCCCAATCGACAGGGGGGCGCTGAAGCTTTCTTT.

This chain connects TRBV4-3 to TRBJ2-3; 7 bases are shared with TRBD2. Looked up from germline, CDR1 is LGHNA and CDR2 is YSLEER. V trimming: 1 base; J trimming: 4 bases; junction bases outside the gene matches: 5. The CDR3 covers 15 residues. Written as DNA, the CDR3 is TGCGCCAGCAGCCAAGTCGGTGGGGGGGCAGATACGCAGTATTTT. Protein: CASSQVGGGADTQYF.